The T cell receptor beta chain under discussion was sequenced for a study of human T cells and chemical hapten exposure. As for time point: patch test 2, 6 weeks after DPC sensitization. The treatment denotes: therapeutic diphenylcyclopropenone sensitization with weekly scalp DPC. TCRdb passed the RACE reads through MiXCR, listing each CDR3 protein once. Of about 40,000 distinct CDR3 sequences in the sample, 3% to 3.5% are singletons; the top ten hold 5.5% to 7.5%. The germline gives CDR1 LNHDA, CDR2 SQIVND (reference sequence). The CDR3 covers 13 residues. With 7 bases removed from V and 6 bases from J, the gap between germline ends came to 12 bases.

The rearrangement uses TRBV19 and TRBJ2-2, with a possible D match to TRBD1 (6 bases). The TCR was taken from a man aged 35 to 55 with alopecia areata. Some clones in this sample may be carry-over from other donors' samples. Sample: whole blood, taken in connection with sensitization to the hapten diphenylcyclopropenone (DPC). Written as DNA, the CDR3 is TGTGCCAGTACCATAGGGGGAGCCGGGGAGCTGTTTTTT. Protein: CASTIGGAGELFF. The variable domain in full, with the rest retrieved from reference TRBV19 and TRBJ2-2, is DGGITQSPKYLFRKEGQNVTLSCEQNLNHDAMYWYRQDPGQGLRLIYYSQIVNDFQKGDIAEGYSVSREKKESFPLTVTSAQKNPTAFYLCASTIGGAGELFFGEGSRLTVL.